A single T cell receptor (beta chain) is shown here with its context. Its matching antigen is unknown. The record originates from a study of cytotoxic CD8 clonotypes in ibrutinib-treated CLL. Study in general: Response samples were taken after a median of approximately 11 months on treatment, range 6 to 36.

TCRdb's copy holds only in-frame clones and misses some; the assay was immunoSEQ multiplex PCR. The sample comprises just over 65,000 clones, approximately 71% of which are singletons, and about 5.7% rests with the top ten. Germline CDR1 reads KGHSH; CDR2 reads LQKENI. V dropped 4 bases and J dropped 8 bases, with 11 bases sitting between them. The CDR3 contains 13 residues. Findings and limits, study-wide: Public clonotypes showed up rarely, and on treatment they shrank or held steady. Samples from sustained-remission and progressing patients were taken at different times.

The sequenced sample was PBMCs, obtained after 12 months of ibrutinib treatment. The chain links TRBV18 to TRBJ1-4, with D perhaps matching TRBD1 (5 bases). The receptor's source is a human donor with chronic lymphocytic leukemia. The CDR3 coding sequence is TGTGCCAGCTCACGGAGGGACCGGGAAAAACTGTTTTTT. Its protein is CASSRRDREKLFF. Together with reference TRBV18 and TRBJ1-4, the CDR3 gives the full variable domain: NAGVMQNPRHLVRRRGQEARLRCSPMKGHSHVYWYRQLPEEGLKFMVYLQKENIIDESGMPKERFSAEFPKEGPSILRIQQVVRGDSAAYFCASSRRDREKLFFGSGTQLSVL.